This T cell receptor (beta chain) was retrieved from a study of T-cell reconstitution after alpha-beta-depleted transplantation in children. The CDR3 loop spans 13 amino acids. Trimming stripped 6 bases from V and 6 bases from J, with 18 bases between. CDR1 and CDR2 (germline): DFQATT, SNEGSKA (reference sequence). Unique molecular identifiers were incorporated into the prepared TCRbeta library. TCRdb re-derived calls from the PCR reads in MiXCR, one entry per CDR3 protein. Seen here are 500,000 to 600,000 distinct CDR3 sequences, around a third observed once, and the top ten hold approximately 2.3%.

The gene calls are TRBV20-1 and TRBJ2-7; weak D call: TRBD2 (5 bases). The specimen was PBMCs from the stem cell graft donor, collected from the stem cell graft. The receptor's source is a human donor who donated a stem cell graft to a child with aplastic anemia. The CDR3 region has the DNA TGCAGTGCCCCGCGGGCCGCTAAGGGCGAGCAGTACTTC. Encoded protein: CSAPRAAKGEQYF.